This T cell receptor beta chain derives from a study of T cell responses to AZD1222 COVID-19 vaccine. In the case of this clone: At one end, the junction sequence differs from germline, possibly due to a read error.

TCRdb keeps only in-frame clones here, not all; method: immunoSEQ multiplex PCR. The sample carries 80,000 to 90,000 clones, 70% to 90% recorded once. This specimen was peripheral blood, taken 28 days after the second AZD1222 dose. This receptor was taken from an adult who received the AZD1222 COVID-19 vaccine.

The DNA for the CDR3 is TGTGCCAGCAGTTCCACTCAGAAGGGGCGGAACTTC. Protein sequence: CASSSTQKGRNF. The J gene is TRBJ2-7, the V gene TRBV7-9; tentative D call: TRBD1 (5 bases). The CDR3 length is 12 residues. The germline V gene has CDR1 SEHNR and CDR2 FQNEAQ (reference sequence).